The 13 T cell receptor beta chains reported below all come from one sample, sequenced in a study of T cell changes during pregnancy in multiple sclerosis (dated by TCRdb to about 2019). Library generation was performed with the immunoSEQ multiplex PCR assay. In TCRdb, the immuneACCESS table is reduced to in-frame sequences with V and J assigned. These tables do not hold every clone; where another copy was compared, an unresolved V gene accounts for under half, and the others remain unexplained. The sample table shows 55,000 to 75,000 clones, and roughly nine tenths are seen once. 1% to 1.5% of the sample rests with the top ten. The specimen was peripheral blood, collected after pregnancy. The receptors shown here come from a female donor in good health, enrolled as a control in a pregnancy study.

In this sample, this clone turned up once. The chain recombines TRBV18 with TRBJ1-6; 12 bases agree with TRBD1. This CDR3 is built from 18 residues. The V segment lost 3 bases and the J segment 8 bases; nucleotides outside the gene matches: 11. The germline gives CDR1 KGHSH, CDR2 LQKENI. This chain's CDR3 is CASSPFRDRGRLDSPLHF. The CDR3 bases are TGTGCCAGCTCACCGTTCCGGGACAGGGGGCGGTTGGATTCACCCCTCCACTTT. Variable domain in full (rest from reference TRBV18 and TRBJ1-6): NAGVMQNPRHLVRRRGQEARLRCSPMKGHSHVYWYRQLPEEGLKFMVYLQKENIIDESGMPKERFSAEFPKEGPSILRIQQVVRGDSAAYFCASSPFRDRGRLDSPLHFGNGTRLTVT.

The rearrangement uses TRBV11-3 and TRBJ2-5; 9 bases match TRBD2. This CDR3 contains 15 residues. V gave up 5 bases and J gave up 2 bases; unmatched junction bases: 6. Per the germline V gene, CDR1 is SGHNT and CDR2 is YENEEA. The CDR3 spells CASSPRTSEQETQYF. CDR3 DNA: TGTGCCAGCAGCCCGCGGACTAGCGAACAAGAGACCCAGTACTTC.

The genes are TRBV6-1 and TRBJ1-5; D is possibly TRBD1 (6 bases). The germline V and J ends were trimmed by 3 bases and 2 bases, with 8 bases remaining between them. The CDR3 is 14 residues long. Germline V gene data show CDR1 as MNHNS and CDR2 as SASEGT. The CDR3 sequence: CASSESGGNQPQHF. CDR3 in DNA: TGTGCCAGCAGTGAGTCAGGGGGCAATCAGCCCCAGCATTTT.

The genes are TRBV4-3 and TRBJ1-4, with a possible D match to TRBD1 (5 bases). Trimming removed 0 bases at V and 10 bases at J, with 12 bases between. This CDR3 comprises 14 residues. In germline, CDR1 is LGHNA, CDR2 YSLEER. The CDR3 sequence is CASSQDQQGGKLFF. The CDR3, as DNA: TGCGCCAGCAGCCAAGATCAGCAGGGAGGAAAACTGTTTTTT.

This clone was observed a handful of times. J is TRBJ1-6 and V is TRBV6-1; weak D call: TRBD1 (6 bases). The germline CDR1 and CDR2 sequences are MNHNS and SASEGT. CDR3 size: 14 residues. Trimming removed 5 bases from V and 7 bases from J, with 12 bases in between. CDR3 in DNA: TGTGCCAGCAGTCAGGGACAAGAAAATTCACCCCTCCACTTT. Translated: CASSQGQENSPLHF.

The rearrangement links TRBV11-1 to TRBJ2-3, with D perhaps TRBD1 (5 bases). V shed 5 bases and J shed 1 base, with 13 bases lying between them. The germline gives CDR1 SGHAT, CDR2 FQDESV (reference sequence). The CDR3 contains 15 residues. CDR3 protein: CASSLRRAGTDTQYF. CDR3 coding DNA: TGTGCCAGCAGCCTACGCAGGGCCGGCACAGATACGCAGTATTTT.

This clone was picked up one time. This chain connects TRBV30 to TRBJ1-1; D call uncertain. The CDR3 sequence is 14 residues long. V lost 0 bases, J lost 7 bases, and 15 bases lay in between. Looked up from germline, CDR1 is GTSNPN and CDR2 is SVGIG (reference sequence). CDR3 protein: CAWSVLWARGEAFF. Here the CDR3 DNA reads TGTGCCTGGAGTGTACTCTGGGCTCGGGGTGAAGCTTTCTTT.

The rearrangement links TRBV4-2 to TRBJ1-2; TRBD1 agrees at 10 bases. Germline V gives CDR1 LGHNA, CDR2 YNFKEQ. This CDR3 contains 15 residues. J lost 1 base, V lost 5 bases, and 4 bases had no gene match. In nucleotides, the CDR3 is TGTGCCAGCAGCAACCGGGACAGGGGTAACTATGGCTACACCTTC. Its translation: CASSNRDRGNYGYTF.

The chain employs TRBV5-4 and TRBJ2-7; maybe TRBD2 (6 bases). Per the germline V gene, CDR1 is SGHNT and CDR2 is YYREEE (reference sequence). This CDR3 contains 15 residues. V was shortened by 4 bases and J by 0 bases, with 14 bases between the two germline ends. This CDR3 is CASSAGDGSSYEQYF. The CDR3 nucleotides read TGTGCCAGCAGCGCTGGGGACGGGAGCTCCTACGAGCAGTACTTC.

This rearrangement joins TRBV15 to TRBJ2-3; no definite D call. This CDR3 contains 15 residues. V gave up 0 bases and J gave up 2 bases, with 9 bases separating them. The germline V gene encodes CDR1 LNHNV and CDR2 YYDKDF (reference sequence). The CDR3 DNA reads as TGTGCCACCAGCAGAGATCCCTCGTACACAGATACGCAGTATTTT. Translated: CATSRDPSYTDTQYF.

The V call is TRBV9, the J call TRBJ2-3; the match to TRBD2 covers 12 bases. CDR3 size: 19 residues. Germline trimming cut 3 bases from V and 5 bases from J; bases unmatched to any gene: 16. The germline V gene has CDR1 SGDLS and CDR2 YYNGEE. Here the CDR3 reads CASSAGLAGGLGGIDTQYF. The CDR3 DNA reads as TGTGCCAGCAGCGCGGGGCTAGCGGGGGGGCTCGGCGGTATAGATACGCAGTATTTT.

V usage is TRBV9 and J usage is TRBJ1-2; TRBD1 is a possible D gene (5 bases). V lost 4 bases and J lost 4, with 14 bases in between. Germline V lookup: CDR1 SGDLS, CDR2 YYNGEE. This CDR3 region has 14 residues. DNA of the CDR3: TGTGCCAGCAGCCCGCGGGACGGATCCTATGGCTACACCTTC. Amino acids: CASSPRDGSYGYTF.

This clone was counted a few times. CDR3 in amino acids: CASSYGTGNEKLFF. In nucleotides, the CDR3 is TGCGCCAGCAGCTACGGGACTGGGAATGAAAAACTGTTTTTT. The V call is TRBV4-1, the J call TRBJ1-4; the D gene is possibly TRBD1 (5 bases). This CDR3 has 14 residues. CDR1 and CDR2 (germline): MGHRA, YSYEKL. V was clipped by 5 bases and J by 5 bases, with 12 bases between them.